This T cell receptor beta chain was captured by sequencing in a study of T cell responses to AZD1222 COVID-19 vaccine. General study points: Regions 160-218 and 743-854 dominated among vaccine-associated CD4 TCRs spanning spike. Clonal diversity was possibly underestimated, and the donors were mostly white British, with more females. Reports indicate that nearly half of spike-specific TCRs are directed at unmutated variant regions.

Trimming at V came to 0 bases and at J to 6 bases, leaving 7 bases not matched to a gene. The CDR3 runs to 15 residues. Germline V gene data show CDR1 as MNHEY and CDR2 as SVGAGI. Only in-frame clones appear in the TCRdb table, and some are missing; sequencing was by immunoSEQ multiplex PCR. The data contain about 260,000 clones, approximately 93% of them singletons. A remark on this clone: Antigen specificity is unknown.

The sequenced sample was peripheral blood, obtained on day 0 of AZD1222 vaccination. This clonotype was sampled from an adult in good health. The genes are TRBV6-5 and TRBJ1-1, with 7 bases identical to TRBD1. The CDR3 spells CASSYSGRGPSEAFF. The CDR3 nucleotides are TGTGCCAGCAGTTACTCGGGGAGGGGGCCGTCTGAAGCTTTCTTT.